Described below is a single T cell receptor (beta chain) sequence and its context. The table came from immunoSEQ multiplex PCR; TCRdb's copy has only in-frame clones and leaves some out. The profile shows tens of thousands of clones, about nine tenths of them singletons. V was clipped by 6 bases and J by 4 bases; unmatched bases: 7. Germline V CDR1 and CDR2: MNHEY, SVGAGI. This CDR3 comprises 15 residues. The data stem from a study of blood T cell repertoires in COVID-19. Whole-study context: From T cells, B-cell-depleted T cells, or PBMCs came the material, which was cDNA or gDNA.

The specimen sequenced was peripheral blood. The receptor comes from a human donor in a cohort sampled during active COVID-19. V and J are TRBV6-5 and TRBJ2-5; 11 positions match TRBD2. CDR3 sequence reads: CASRTSGSPGETQYF. The CDR3 DNA reads TGTGCCAGCAGAACTAGCGGGAGCCCCGGAGAGACCCAGTACTTC.